This TCR beta chain was documented in a study of beta chain features in type 1 diabetes. The germline gives CDR1 SEHNR, CDR2 FQNEAQ (reference sequence). There are 13 residues in the CDR3. The germline V and J ends were trimmed by 1 base and 14 bases, with 17 bases remaining between them. TCRB transcripts that were expressed got sequenced, as all of the isolated RNA had been reverse transcribed. TCRdb keeps only in-frame clones here, not all; method: immunoSEQ multiplex PCR. The table shows about 650,000 clones, with under 15% occurring only once. Details on this clone: The target antigen is unknown.

Study-level findings and limits: Type 1 diabetes patients had moderately but significantly shorter TCRB CDR3s in all four CD4+ subsets.

This clonotype originated in a man aged 25 to 40 with type 1 diabetes. The chain employs TRBV7-9 and TRBJ2-5; D might be TRBD2 (5 bases). The sequenced sample consisted of naive CD4+ T cells from blood. The CDR3 nucleotides read TGTGCCAGCAGCTTAGATGGCGTGACGCTAGCCTACTTC. This codes for CASSLDGVTLAYF.